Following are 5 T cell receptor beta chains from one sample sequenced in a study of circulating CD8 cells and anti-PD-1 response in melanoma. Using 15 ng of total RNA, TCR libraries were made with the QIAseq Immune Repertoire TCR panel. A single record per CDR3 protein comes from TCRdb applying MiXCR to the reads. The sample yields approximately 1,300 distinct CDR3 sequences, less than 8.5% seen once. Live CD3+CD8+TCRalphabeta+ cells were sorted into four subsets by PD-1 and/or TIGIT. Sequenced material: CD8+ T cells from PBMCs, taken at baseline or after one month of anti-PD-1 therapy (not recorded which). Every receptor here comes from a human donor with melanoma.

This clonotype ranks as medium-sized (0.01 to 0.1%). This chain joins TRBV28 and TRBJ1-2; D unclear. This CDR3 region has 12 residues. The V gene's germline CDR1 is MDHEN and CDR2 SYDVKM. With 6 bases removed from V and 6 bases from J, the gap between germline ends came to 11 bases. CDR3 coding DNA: TGTGCCAGCAGCCCTTCGCTTGATGGCTACACCTTC. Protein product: CASSPSLDGYTF.

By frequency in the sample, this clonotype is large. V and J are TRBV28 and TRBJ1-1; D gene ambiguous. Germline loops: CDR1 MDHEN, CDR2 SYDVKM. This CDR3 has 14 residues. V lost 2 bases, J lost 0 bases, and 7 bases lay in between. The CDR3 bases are TGTGCCAGCAGTTTAGCAGAGTTGAACACTGAAGCTTTCTTT. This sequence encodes CASSLAELNTEAFF. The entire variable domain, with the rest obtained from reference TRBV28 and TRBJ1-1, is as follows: DVKVTQSSRYLVKRTGEKVFLECVQDMDHENMFWYRQDPGLGLRLIYFSYDVKMKEKGDIPEGYSVSREKKERFSLILESASTNQTSMYLCASSLAELNTEAFFGQGTRLTVV.

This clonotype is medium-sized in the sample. The CDR3 here is CASSPGLEETQYF. The CDR3 DNA sequence: TGTGCCAGCAGTCCGGGACTAGAAGAGACCCAGTACTTC. This chain joins TRBV28 and TRBJ2-5; 8 bases agree with TRBD2. The germline V gene encodes CDR1 MDHEN and CDR2 SYDVKM. The CDR3 is 13 amino acids. The V and J ends lost 5 bases and 3 bases, in that order; junction bases with no gene match: 2.

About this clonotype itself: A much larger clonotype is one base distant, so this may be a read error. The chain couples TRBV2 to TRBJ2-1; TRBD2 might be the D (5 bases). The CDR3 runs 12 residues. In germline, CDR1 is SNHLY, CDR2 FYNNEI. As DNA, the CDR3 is TGTGCCAGCAGGGCCTCTAGGTGGGAGCGGTTCTTC. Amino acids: CASRASRWERFF.

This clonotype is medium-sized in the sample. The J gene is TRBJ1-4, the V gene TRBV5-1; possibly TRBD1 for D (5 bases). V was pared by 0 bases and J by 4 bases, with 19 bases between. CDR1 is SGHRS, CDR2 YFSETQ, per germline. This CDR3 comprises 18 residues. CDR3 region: CASSLGWGGASSNEKLFF. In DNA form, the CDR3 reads TGCGCCAGCAGCTTGGGCTGGGGGGGAGCGTCAAGTAATGAAAAACTGTTTTTT.